The present entry profiles one T cell receptor beta chain with its context. Authors' analysis steps: By means of reference gene primer amplification, nucleated cell counts were estimated. Profiling relied on immunoSEQ multiplex PCR, and the TCRdb table lists in-frame clones only, not all of them. The DNA gave D and trimming, while V, J and clone size come from that table. The table lists around 150,000 clones, approximately 84% of them singletons. The data are from a study of blood T cell repertoires in COVID-19. Germline values: CDR1 GTSNPN, CDR2 SVGIG (reference sequence). This CDR3 has 11 amino acids. Participant age was roughly 18 to 90 years, and participants resided in roughly 25 US areas.

The sequence was collected from a woman between 50 and 59 years old with acute COVID-19. The source material was PBMCs or T cells enriched from blood (not recorded which). The chain couples TRBV30 to TRBJ1-2, with no clear D. Here the CDR3 reads CFGENNYGYTF. CDR3 DNA: TGTTTCGGGGAGAATAACTATGGCTACACCTTC.